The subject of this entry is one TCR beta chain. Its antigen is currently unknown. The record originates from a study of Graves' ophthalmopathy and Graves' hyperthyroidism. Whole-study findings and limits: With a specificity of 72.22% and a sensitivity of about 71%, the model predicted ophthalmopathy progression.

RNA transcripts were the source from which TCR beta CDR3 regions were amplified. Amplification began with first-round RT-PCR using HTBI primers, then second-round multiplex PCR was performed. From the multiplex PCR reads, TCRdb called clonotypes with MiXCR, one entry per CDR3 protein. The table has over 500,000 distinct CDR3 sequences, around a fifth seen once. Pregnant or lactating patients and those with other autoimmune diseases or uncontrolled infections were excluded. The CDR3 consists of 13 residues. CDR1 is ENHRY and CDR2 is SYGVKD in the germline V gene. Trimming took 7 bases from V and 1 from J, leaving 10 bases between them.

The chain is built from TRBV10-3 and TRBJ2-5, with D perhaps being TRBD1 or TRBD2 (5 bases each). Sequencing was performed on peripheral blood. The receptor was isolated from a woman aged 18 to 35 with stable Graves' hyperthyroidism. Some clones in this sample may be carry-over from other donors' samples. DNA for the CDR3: TGTGCCATCAAGCCGGGACCCCAAGAGACCCAGTACTTC. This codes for CAIKPGPQETQYF.